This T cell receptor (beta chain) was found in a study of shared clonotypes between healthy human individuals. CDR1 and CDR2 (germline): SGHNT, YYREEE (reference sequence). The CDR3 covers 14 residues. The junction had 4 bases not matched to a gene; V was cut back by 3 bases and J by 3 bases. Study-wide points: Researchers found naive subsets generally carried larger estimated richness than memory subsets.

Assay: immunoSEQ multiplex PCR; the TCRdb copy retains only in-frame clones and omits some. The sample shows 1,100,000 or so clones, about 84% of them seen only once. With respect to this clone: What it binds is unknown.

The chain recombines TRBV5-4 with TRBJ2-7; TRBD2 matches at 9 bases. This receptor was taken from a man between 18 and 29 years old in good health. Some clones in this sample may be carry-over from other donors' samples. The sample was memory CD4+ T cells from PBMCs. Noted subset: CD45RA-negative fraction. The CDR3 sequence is CASSWGSGSYEQYF. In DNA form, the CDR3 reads TGTGCCAGCAGCTGGGGTAGCGGGAGCTACGAGCAGTACTTC.